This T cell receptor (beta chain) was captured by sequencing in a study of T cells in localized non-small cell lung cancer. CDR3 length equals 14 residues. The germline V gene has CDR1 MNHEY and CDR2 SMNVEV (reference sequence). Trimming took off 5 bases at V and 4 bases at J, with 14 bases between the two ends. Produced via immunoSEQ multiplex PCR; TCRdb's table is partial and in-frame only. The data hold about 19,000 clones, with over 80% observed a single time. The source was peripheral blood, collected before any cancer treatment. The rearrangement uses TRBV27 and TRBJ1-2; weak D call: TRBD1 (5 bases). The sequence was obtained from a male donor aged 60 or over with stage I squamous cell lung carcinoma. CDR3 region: CASSPQSGGYGYTF. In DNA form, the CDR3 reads TGTGCCAGCAGTCCGCAGTCGGGGGGCTATGGCTACACCTTC.